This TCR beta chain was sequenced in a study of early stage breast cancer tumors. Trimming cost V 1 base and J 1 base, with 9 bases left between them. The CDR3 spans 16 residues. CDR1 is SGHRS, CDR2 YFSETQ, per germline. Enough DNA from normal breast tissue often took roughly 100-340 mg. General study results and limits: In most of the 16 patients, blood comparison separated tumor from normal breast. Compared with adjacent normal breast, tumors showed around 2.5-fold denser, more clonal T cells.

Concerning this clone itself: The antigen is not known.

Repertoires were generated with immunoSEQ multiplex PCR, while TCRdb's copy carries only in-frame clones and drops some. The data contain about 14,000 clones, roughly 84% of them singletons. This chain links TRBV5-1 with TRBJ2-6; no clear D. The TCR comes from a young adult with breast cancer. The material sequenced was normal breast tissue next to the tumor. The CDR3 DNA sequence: TGCGCCAGCAGCTTGACAGCCACTTCTGGGGCCAACGTCCTGACTTTC. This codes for CASSLTATSGANVLTF.